This TCR beta chain was identified in a study of blood T cell repertoires in COVID-19. Study-wide context: Italy, Spain and the United States were the sources of the convalescent and acute COVID-19 samples.

The V segment lost 0 bases and the J segment 4 bases; nucleotides outside the gene matches: 7. CDR1 and CDR2 (germline): SGDLS, YYNGEE. CDR3 size: 16 residues. Original data processing: Estimation of nucleated cell counts was performed using reference gene primer amplification. This table comes from immunoSEQ multiplex PCR, and its TCRdb copy is limited to in-frame clones, with some not included. The V and J calls and clone size are taken from that table; D and trimming were inferred from the DNA. There are some 40,000 clones in the sample; 88% occur only once, and roughly a tenth lies in the top ten.

This TCR was recovered from a human donor in a cohort sampled during active COVID-19. The chain is built from TRBV9 and TRBJ2-3, with TRBD2 identical over 8 bases. Sequenced material: peripheral blood. The CDR3 sequence is CASSVAGGPRSDTQYF. The CDR3, as DNA: TGTGCCAGCAGCGTAGCGGGAGGGCCTCGTTCAGATACGCAGTATTTT. Combining the CDR3 with reference TRBV9 and TRBJ2-3 gives the whole variable domain DSGVTQTPKHLITATGQRVTLRCSPRSGDLSVYWYQQSLDQGLQFLIQYYNGEERAKGNILERFSAQQFPDLHSELNLSSLELGDSALYFCASSVAGGPRSDTQYFGPGTRLTVL.